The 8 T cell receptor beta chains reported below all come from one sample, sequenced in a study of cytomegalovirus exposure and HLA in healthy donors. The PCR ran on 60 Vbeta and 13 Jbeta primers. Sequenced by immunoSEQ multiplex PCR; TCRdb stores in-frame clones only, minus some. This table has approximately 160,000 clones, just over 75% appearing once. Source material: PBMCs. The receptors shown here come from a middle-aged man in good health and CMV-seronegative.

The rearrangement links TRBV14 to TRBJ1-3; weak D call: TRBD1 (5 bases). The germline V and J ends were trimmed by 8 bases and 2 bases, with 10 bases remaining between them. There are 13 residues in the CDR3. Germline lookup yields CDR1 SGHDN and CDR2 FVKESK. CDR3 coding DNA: TGTGCCAGCCAGGGTCTTGCTGGAAACACCATATATTTT. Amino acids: CASQGLAGNTIYF.

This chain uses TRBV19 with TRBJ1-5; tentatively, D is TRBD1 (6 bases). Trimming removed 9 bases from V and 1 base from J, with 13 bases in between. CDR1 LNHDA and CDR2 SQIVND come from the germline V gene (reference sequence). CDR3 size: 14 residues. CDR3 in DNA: TGTGCCAGCAAGGTAGGGACAAGCAATCAGCCCCAGCATTTT. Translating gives CASKVGTSNQPQHF.

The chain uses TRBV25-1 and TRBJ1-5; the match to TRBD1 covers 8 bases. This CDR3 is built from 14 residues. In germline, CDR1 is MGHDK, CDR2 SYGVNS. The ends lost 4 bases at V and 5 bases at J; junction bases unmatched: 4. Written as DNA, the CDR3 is TGTGCCAGCAGTGGGACAGGGACCTATCAGCCCCAGCATTTT. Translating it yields CASSGTGTYQPQHF. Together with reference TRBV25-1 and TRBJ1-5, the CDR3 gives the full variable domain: EADIYQTPRYLVIGTGKKITLECSQTMGHDKMYWYQQDPGMELHLIHYSYGVNSTEKGDLSSESTVSRIRTEHFPLTLESARPSHTSQYLCASSGTGTYQPQHFGDGTRLSIL.

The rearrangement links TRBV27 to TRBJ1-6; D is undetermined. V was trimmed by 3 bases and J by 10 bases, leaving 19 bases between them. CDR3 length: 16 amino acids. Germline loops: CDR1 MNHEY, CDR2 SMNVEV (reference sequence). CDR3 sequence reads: CASSFGGPQTWSPLHF. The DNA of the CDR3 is TGTGCCAGCAGTTTTGGAGGGCCCCAAACGTGGTCACCCCTCCACTTT.

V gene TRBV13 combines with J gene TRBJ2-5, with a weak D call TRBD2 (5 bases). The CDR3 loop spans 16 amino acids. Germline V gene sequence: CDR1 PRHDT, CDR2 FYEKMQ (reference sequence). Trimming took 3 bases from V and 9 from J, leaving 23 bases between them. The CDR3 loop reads CASSFRAHDYKRAQYF. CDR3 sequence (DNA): TGTGCCAGCAGCTTCCGGGCCCATGACTATAAGAGAGCCCAGTACTTC.

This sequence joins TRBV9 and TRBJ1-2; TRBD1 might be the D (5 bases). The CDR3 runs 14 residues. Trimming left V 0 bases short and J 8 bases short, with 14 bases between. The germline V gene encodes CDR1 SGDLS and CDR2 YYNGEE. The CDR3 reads CASSVEGGAEGYTF. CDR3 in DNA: TGTGCCAGCAGCGTAGAAGGAGGGGCGGAGGGCTACACCTTC.

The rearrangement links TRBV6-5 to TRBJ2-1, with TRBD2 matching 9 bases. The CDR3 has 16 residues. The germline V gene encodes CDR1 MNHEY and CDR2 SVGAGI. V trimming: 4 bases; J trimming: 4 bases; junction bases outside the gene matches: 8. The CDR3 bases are TGTGCCAGCAGTTCACGACTAGCGGCTATTTACAATGAGCAGTTCTTC. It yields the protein CASSSRLAAIYNEQFF.

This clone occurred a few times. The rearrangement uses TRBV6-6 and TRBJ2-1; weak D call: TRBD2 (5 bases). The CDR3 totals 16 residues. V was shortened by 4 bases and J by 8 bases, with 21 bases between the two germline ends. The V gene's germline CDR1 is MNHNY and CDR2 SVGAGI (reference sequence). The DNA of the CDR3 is TGTGCCAGCAGTTCCCGACTCGGCGGACTGACGGATGAGCAGTTCTTC. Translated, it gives CASSSRLGGLTDEQFF.